This TCR beta chain is from a study of cytomegalovirus exposure and HLA in healthy donors. Study outcomes and limitations: In a later analysis, a missense DCLRE1C variant was linked to TCR beta V- and J-gene trimming. Certain indistinguishable V segments, among them TRBV6-2 and TRBV6-3, were excluded. Later findings reportedly placed an Asian-associated ancestry cluster below the roughly 690-donor mean for N-insertions.

To note about this clone: Antigen: not known.

This CDR3 region has 15 residues. Germline CDR1 SGHRS, CDR2 YFSETQ. J lost 2 bases, V lost 4 bases, and 5 bases had no gene match. PCR was performed using 60 Vbeta and 13 Jbeta primers. Using immunoSEQ multiplex PCR, the repertoire was profiled, and TCRdb retains in-frame clones only, with some absent. The sample has about 200,000 clones, 75% to 85% seen once; the top ten hold 2.5% to 3.5%. The chain has TRBV5-1 and TRBJ1-3; TRBD1 aligns across 8 bases. The TCR originated in a middle-aged woman in good health and CMV-seronegative. Sequencing was carried out using PBMCs. The CDR3 DNA reads TGCGCCAGCAGCCGTGACAGGGGCCCTGGAAACACCATATATTTT. It yields the protein CASSRDRGPGNTIYF.